Each of the 25 T cell receptor beta chains below was sequenced from the same sample in a study of shared clonotypes between healthy human individuals. Produced via immunoSEQ multiplex PCR; TCRdb's table is partial and in-frame only. The sample lists about 510,000 clones, about 96% occurring once. The sample comprised naive CD4+ T cells sorted from blood. Subset indicated: CD45RA+ positively selected. Source of these receptors: a woman in her twenties or thirties in good health.

The chain links TRBV5-1 to TRBJ1-1, with 8 nucleotides matching TRBD1. CDR3 size: 18 residues. Germline CDR1 is SGHRS and CDR2 is YFSETQ. J was trimmed by 0 bases and V by 0 bases; bases with no gene match: 10. The CDR3 nucleotides read TGCGCCAGCAGCTTGGGCCTAGTGGGGACAGGTATGAACACTGAAGCTTTCTTT. Translating it yields CASSLGLVGTGMNTEAFF.

J is TRBJ2-7 and V is TRBV28; TRBD1 agrees at 8 bases. The germline V gene has CDR1 MDHEN and CDR2 SYDVKM. This CDR3 contains 14 residues. The junction had 8 bases not matched to a gene; V was cut back by 6 bases and J by 4 bases. This chain's CDR3 is CASSQDRETYEQYF. CDR3 bases: TGTGCCAGCAGCCAGGACAGGGAAACTTACGAGCAGTACTTC. The full variable domain, its missing parts supplied by reference TRBV28 and TRBJ2-7, is DVKVTQSSRYLVKRTGEKVFLECVQDMDHENMFWYRQDPGLGLRLIYFSYDVKMKEKGDIPEGYSVSREKKERFSLILESASTNQTSMYLCASSQDRETYEQYFGPGTRLTVT.

There are a few counts of this clone. The CDR3, as DNA: TGCAGTGCTAGAGCTGCTGAGCAGTTCTTC. It is translated as CSARAAEQFF. J is TRBJ2-1 and V is TRBV20-1; unclear D gene. Germline V gives CDR1 DFQATT, CDR2 SNEGSKA (reference sequence). The CDR3 is 10 amino acids. The V end was cut by 1 base, the J end by 9 bases, with 4 bases between.

The chain recombines TRBV4-1 with TRBJ1-2; D not resolved. Germline values: CDR1 MGHRA, CDR2 YSYEKL. The ends were cut back, 3 bases at V and 2 bases at J, with 13 bases in the middle. This CDR3 has 15 amino acids. CDR3 sequence (DNA): TGCGCCAGCAGCCAGAGGGAAATTATCAACTATGGCTACACCTTC. This codes for CASSQREIINYGYTF.

V usage is TRBV9 and J usage is TRBJ1-4; a weak D match, TRBD1 (6 bases). The CDR3 loop spans 15 amino acids. CDR1 and CDR2 (germline): SGDLS, YYNGEE. V was pared by 4 bases and J by 5 bases, with 15 bases between. The DNA for the CDR3 is TGTGCCAGCAGCACCCGGACAGCCAGAAATGAAAAACTGTTTTTT. Amino acids: CASSTRTARNEKLFF.

This clone has a handful of counts. The genes are TRBV28 and TRBJ1-5; D is perhaps TRBD1 (5 bases). Germline values: CDR1 MDHEN, CDR2 SYDVKM. The CDR3 runs 12 residues. V dropped 3 bases and J dropped 7 bases, with 7 bases sitting between them. This CDR3 is CASSFAGQPQHF. Written as DNA, the CDR3 is TGTGCCAGCAGTTTTGCAGGGCAGCCCCAGCATTTT.

This chain joins TRBV23-1 and TRBJ1-4; possible D gene TRBD1, 5 bases. TRBV23-1 is identified as an open reading frame with a role that is uncertain. CDR3 length equals 13 residues. Trimming took 2 bases from V and 10 from J, leaving 11 bases between them. The CDR3 sequence: CASSQRQGGKLFF. Written as DNA, the CDR3 is TGCGCCAGCAGTCAACGGCAGGGCGGAAAACTGTTTTTT.

The chain is built from TRBV4-1 and TRBJ2-7, with 9 bases that match TRBD2. CDR3 size: 16 residues. Germline assignment: CDR1 MGHRA and CDR2 YSYEKL. The junction had 4 bases not matched to a gene; V was cut back by 0 bases and J by 1 base. CDR3 nucleotide sequence: TGCGCCAGCAGCCAAGACGTGCGGGAGGGGTCCTACGAGCAGTACTTC. The encoded protein is CASSQDVREGSYEQYF.

The chain carries TRBV10-2 and TRBJ2-3; TRBD2 agrees at 11 bases. V shed 9 bases and J 4 bases; nucleotides not matched to a gene: 9. CDR1 and CDR2 (germline): WSHSY, SAAADI. The CDR3 covers 15 residues. The CDR3 sequence is CARDTSGSSADTQYF. The DNA of the CDR3 is TGCGCCAGGGATACTAGCGGGAGTTCCGCAGATACGCAGTATTTT.

This rearrangement joins TRBV18 to TRBJ2-2, with 7 bases aligning to TRBD1. Germline assignment: CDR1 KGHSH and CDR2 LQKENI. Trimming at V came to 0 bases and at J to 6 bases, leaving 4 bases not matched to a gene. This CDR3 is built from 15 residues. The CDR3 protein is CASSPPTGLSGELFF. Written as DNA, the CDR3 is TGTGCCAGCTCACCACCGACAGGGTTGTCCGGGGAGCTGTTTTTT.

This chain connects TRBV28 to TRBJ1-2; 7 positions match TRBD1. The CDR3 covers 15 residues. Germline CDR1 reads MDHEN; CDR2 reads SYDVKM. The V gene end was trimmed by 5 bases and the J gene end by 8 bases; junction bases not matched to a gene: 14. CDR3 sequence: CASSRQGTLEGGYTF. For the CDR3, the DNA is TGTGCCAGCAGTAGACAGGGCACTCTGGAGGGAGGCTACACCTTC.

This chain joins TRBV27 and TRBJ2-2; 8 bases line up with TRBD1. From germline, CDR1 is MNHEY and CDR2 SMNVEV (reference sequence). The CDR3 has 15 residues. The ends lost 6 bases at V and 0 bases at J; junction bases unmatched: 3. The CDR3 sequence is CASRDRAANTGELFF. In nucleotides, the CDR3 is TGTGCCAGCAGGGACAGGGCGGCGAACACCGGGGAGCTGTTTTTT.

The chain carries TRBV5-1 and TRBJ2-5; the match to TRBD2 covers 10 bases. Germline assignment: CDR1 SGHRS and CDR2 YFSETQ. This CDR3 has 14 residues. The ends lost 2 bases at V and 4 bases at J; junction bases unmatched: 2. CDR3 sequence: CASSFLAGAETQYF. Here the CDR3 DNA reads TGCGCCAGCAGCTTTCTAGCGGGAGCAGAGACCCAGTACTTC.

The J gene is TRBJ2-7, the V gene TRBV2; no definite D call. Germline V gene data show CDR1 as SNHLY and CDR2 as FYNNEI. The CDR3 spans 13 residues. Between the trimmed V and J ends, which lost 7 bases and 1 base, there was a span of 11 bases. The CDR3 protein is CASNKVDSYEQYF. CDR3 bases: TGTGCCAGCAACAAGGTGGATTCCTACGAGCAGTACTTC.

The rearrangement links TRBV2 to TRBJ2-7; D uncertain. Germline CDR1 SNHLY, CDR2 FYNNEI. Between the trimmed V and J ends, which lost 2 bases and 2 bases, there was a span of 7 bases. The CDR3 spans 13 residues. CDR3 in DNA: TGTGCCAGCAGTGAACTCGGCCCCTACGAGCAGTACTTC. The encoded protein is CASSELGPYEQYF.

This chain joins TRBV6-6 and TRBJ2-7; D is unresolved. V was trimmed by 5 bases and J by 0 bases, leaving 14 bases between them. CDR3 size: 15 residues. Per the germline V gene, CDR1 is MNHNY and CDR2 is SVGAGI (reference sequence). The CDR3 DNA follows: TGTGCCAGCAGTCCGACCGACCGAGGCTCCTACGAGCAGTACTTC. Amino acids: CASSPTDRGSYEQYF.

This clone was recorded once. The chain couples TRBV5-1 to TRBJ1-4; the D gene is possibly TRBD1 (5 bases). The CDR3 has 13 residues. V was trimmed by 4 bases and J by 2 bases, leaving 6 bases between them. The germline gives CDR1 SGHRS, CDR2 YFSETQ. CDR3 nucleotide sequence: TGCGCCAGCAGCGGGGCCACTAATGAAAAACTGTTTTTT. It specifies CASSGATNEKLFF.

The chain links TRBV5-4 to TRBJ1-4; possible D gene TRBD1, 6 bases. Deletions cut 3 bases from V and 7 bases from J, with 13 bases between. There are 14 residues in the CDR3. Per germline, CDR1 SGHNT and CDR2 YYREEE (reference sequence). The CDR3 loop is CASSYGGGAEKLFF. The CDR3 DNA sequence: TGTGCCAGCAGCTACGGGGGGGGCGCTGAAAAACTGTTTTTT.

This chain links TRBV28 with TRBJ2-5, with 7 bases aligning to TRBD1. The better agreement between TRBJ2-7 and the DNA end casts doubt on the J call. Germline CDR1 MDHEN, CDR2 SYDVKM. This CDR3 is built from 16 residues. CDR3 sequence reads: CASSPRGRTNSYEQYF. The CDR3 DNA sequence: TGTGCCAGCAGTCCTAGGGGGCGGACCAACTCCTACGAGCAGTACTTC.

The V and J genes are TRBV28 and TRBJ2-7; D is perhaps TRBD2 (5 bases). Germline loops: CDR1 MDHEN, CDR2 SYDVKM. This CDR3 is built from 14 residues. The V end was cut by 6 bases, the J end by 3 bases, with 15 bases between. CDR3 coding DNA: TGTGCCAGCAGGCCCGGCCGGGAAAGCTACGAGCAGTACTTC. Translated: CASRPGRESYEQYF. Full variable domain (outside the CDR3, taken from reference TRBV28 and TRBJ2-7): DVKVTQSSRYLVKRTGEKVFLECVQDMDHENMFWYRQDPGLGLRLIYFSYDVKMKEKGDIPEGYSVSREKKERFSLILESASTNQTSMYLCASRPGRESYEQYFGPGTRLTVT.

The J gene is TRBJ2-3, the V gene TRBV9; D may be TRBD2 (6 bases). Per germline, CDR1 SGDLS and CDR2 YYNGEE. V lost 3 bases, J lost 5 bases, and 16 bases lay in between. The length of the CDR3 is 15 residues. The CDR3 coding sequence is TGTGCCAGCAGCGACCGAGGGACTGCCTTAGATACGCAGTATTTT. It translates to CASSDRGTALDTQYF.

This chain links TRBV10-1 with TRBJ2-3; TRBD1 aligns across 7 bases. CDR3 size: 13 residues. V was pared by 6 bases and J by 4 bases, with 4 bases of the junction left unmatched. Germline lookup yields CDR1 WNHNN and CDR2 SYGVQD (reference sequence). CDR3 nucleotides: TGCGCCAGCAGCCGACAGGGACCAGATACGCAGTATTTT. Translation gives CASSRQGPDTQYF.

The chain employs TRBV7-2 and TRBJ2-7; D is unclear. CDR1 SGHTA and CDR2 FQGNSA come from the germline V gene. The V end lost 3 bases, the J end lost 1 base, and 7 bases lay between the germline ends. The CDR3 sequence is 13 residues long. The CDR3 region is CASSFPPSYEQYF. The CDR3 nucleotides read TGTGCCAGCAGCTTTCCGCCTTCCTACGAGCAGTACTTC.

Comments on this clone: The sample contains more than one DNA sequence encoding this CDR3. V and J are TRBV2 and TRBJ2-3; D call uncertain. The CDR3 sequence is 11 residues long. Germline loops: CDR1 SNHLY, CDR2 FYNNEI. The germline V and J ends were trimmed by 4 bases and 3 bases, with 2 bases remaining between them. The chain's CDR3 is CASSVTDTQYF. The CDR3 region has the DNA TGTGCCAGCAGTGTGACAGATACGCAGTATTTT.

The rearrangement uses TRBV27 and TRBJ2-3; D unclear. Trimming took 2 bases from V and 0 from J, leaving 6 bases between them. CDR1 and CDR2 (germline): MNHEY, SMNVEV (reference sequence). This CDR3 has 14 residues. CDR3 nucleotides: TGTGCCAGCAGTTTAGATAGAAGCACAGATACGCAGTATTTT. This codes for CASSLDRSTDTQYF.